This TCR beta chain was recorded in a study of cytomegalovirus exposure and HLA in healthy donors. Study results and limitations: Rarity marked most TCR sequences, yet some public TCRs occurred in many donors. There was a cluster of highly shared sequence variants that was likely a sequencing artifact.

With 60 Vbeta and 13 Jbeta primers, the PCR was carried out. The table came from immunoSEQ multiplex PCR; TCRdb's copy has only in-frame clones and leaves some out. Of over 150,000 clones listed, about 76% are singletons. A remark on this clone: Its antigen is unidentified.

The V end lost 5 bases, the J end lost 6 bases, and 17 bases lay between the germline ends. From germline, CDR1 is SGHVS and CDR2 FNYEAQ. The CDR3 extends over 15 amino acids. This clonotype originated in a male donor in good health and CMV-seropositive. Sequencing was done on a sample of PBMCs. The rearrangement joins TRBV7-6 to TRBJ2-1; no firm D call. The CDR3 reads CASSRLPYSPNEQFF. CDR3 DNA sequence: TGTGCCAGCAGCCGCCTTCCATACTCACCCAATGAGCAGTTCTTC. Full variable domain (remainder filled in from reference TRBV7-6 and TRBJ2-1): GAGVSQSPRYKVTKRGQDVALRCDPISGHVSLYWYRQALGQGPEFLTYFNYEAQQDKSGLPNDRFSAERPEGSISTLTIQRTEQRDSAMYRCASSRLPYSPNEQFFGPGTRLTVL.